These 25 T cell receptor beta chains were sequenced from one sample in a study of cytomegalovirus exposure and HLA in healthy donors. 13 Jbeta primers and 60 Vbeta primers were used for the PCR. Assay used: immunoSEQ multiplex PCR; TCRdb lists only in-frame clones, some missing. Among more than 150,000 clones listed, around 78% were seen once. The sample taken for sequencing was PBMCs. These receptors came from a man in his late teens or twenties in good health and CMV-seronegative.

This clone was counted a few times. The chain employs TRBV6-1 and TRBJ2-5; 9 bases match TRBD1. Unmatched junction bases numbered 7, after V lost 0 bases and J lost 5 bases. CDR3 size: 16 residues. The germline gives CDR1 MNHNS, CDR2 SASEGT. In DNA, the CDR3 is TGTGCCAGCAGTGAAGCGAGCGGGACAGGGAAGGAGACCCAGTACTTC. Its translation is CASSEASGTGKETQYF.

The chain uses TRBV7-8 and TRBJ1-1; 7 bases match TRBD1. Germline values: CDR1 SGHVS, CDR2 FQNEAQ. Germline trimming cut 4 bases from V and 5 bases from J; bases unmatched to any gene: 10. This CDR3 comprises 15 residues. The DNA for the CDR3 is TGTGCCAGCAGCTCCCCCGGAGGGGGCGGAACTGAAGCTTTCTTT. Its protein is CASSSPGGGGTEAFF. The variable domain in full, with the rest retrieved from reference TRBV7-8 and TRBJ1-1, is GAGVSQSPRYKVAKRGQDVALRCDPISGHVSLFWYQQALGQGPEFLTYFQNEAQLDKSGLPSDRFFAERPEGSVSTLKIQRTQQEDSAVYLCASSSPGGGGTEAFFGQGTRLTVV.

V and J are TRBV9 and TRBJ1-2; D possibly corresponds to TRBD1 (6 bases). Germline assignment: CDR1 SGDLS and CDR2 YYNGEE. Trimming removed 0 bases at V and 4 bases at J, with 13 bases between. CDR3 size: 15 residues. CDR3 sequence: CASSVDRSGVYGYTF. The CDR3 nucleotides read TGTGCCAGCAGCGTAGATCGCTCAGGGGTCTATGGCTACACCTTC.

This clone was seen only once. The CDR3 loop reads CASSISGQGGTYEQYF. The CDR3 DNA follows: TGTGCCAGCAGCATTTCCGGACAGGGTGGAACCTACGAGCAGTACTTC. The J gene is TRBJ2-7, the V gene TRBV5-8; 8 bases align to TRBD1. The CDR3 covers 16 residues. V lost 4 bases to trimming and J lost 2 bases; unmatched junction nucleotides: 11. Germline loops: CDR1 SGHTS, CDR2 YDEGEE.

V gene TRBV5-3 combines with J gene TRBJ2-7, with 7 positions matching TRBD1. TRBV5-3 is an open reading frame whose function is uncertain. This CDR3 region has 14 residues. V shed 3 bases, J shed 2 bases, and the junction held 5 bases outside the gene matches. This CDR3 reads CARSSTGDPYEQYF. CDR3 nucleotide sequence: TGTGCCAGAAGCTCAACAGGGGACCCCTACGAGCAGTACTTC.

The CDR3 here is CASSFEGKNTEAFF. Here the CDR3 DNA reads TGTGCCAGCAGCTTCGAGGGTAAGAACACTGAAGCTTTCTTT. The chain combines TRBV5-5 with TRBJ1-1, with D unresolved. Germline assignment: CDR1 SGHKS and CDR2 YYEKEE (reference sequence). V gave up 2 bases and J gave up 1 base, with 9 bases separating them. The CDR3 runs to 14 residues.

V usage is TRBV5-1 and J usage is TRBJ2-1, with D perhaps TRBD1 (7 bases). Germline assignment: CDR1 SGHRS and CDR2 YFSETQ. Deletions cut 4 bases from V and 7 bases from J, with 24 bases between. The CDR3 consists of 17 residues. CDR3 sequence (DNA): TGCGCCAGCAGCGAGACAGGGACGGTGGAGGGCCTTAATGAGCAGTTCTTC. This translates into CASSETGTVEGLNEQFF. Variable domain in full (rest from reference TRBV5-1 and TRBJ2-1): KAGVTQTPRYLIKTRGQQVTLSCSPISGHRSVSWYQQTPGQGLQFLFEYFSETQRNKGNFPGRFSGRQFSNSRSEMNVSTLELGDSALYLCASSETGTVEGLNEQFFGPGTRLTVL.

This chain connects TRBV9 to TRBJ2-3; D might be TRBD1 (5 bases). Per the germline V gene, CDR1 is SGDLS and CDR2 is YYNGEE. The CDR3 loop spans 16 amino acids. V shed 4 bases and J shed 4 bases, with 19 bases lying between them. The CDR3 bases are TGTGCCAGCAGCTGGGGTGGGGCAGGTCGTGCAGATACGCAGTATTTT. Translation: CASSWGGAGRADTQYF.

The V gene is TRBV9, the J gene TRBJ1-3; D ambiguous. CDR3 length equals 15 residues. Germline V gives CDR1 SGDLS, CDR2 YYNGEE. The ends were cut back, 3 bases at V and 3 bases at J, with 13 bases in the middle. The CDR3 sequence: CASSASGVGGNTIYF. Written as DNA, the CDR3 is TGTGCCAGCAGCGCCAGCGGGGTGGGTGGAAACACCATATATTTT.

This clone appeared a single time. The chain uses TRBV5-1 and TRBJ2-5, with 10 bases fitting TRBD2. The J call may be wrong; the DNA end is better matched by TRBJ2-7. This CDR3 region has 14 residues. Germline CDR1 is SGHRS and CDR2 is YFSETQ. The DNA of the CDR3 is TGCGCCAGCAGCGCCAGCGGGAGGGAAAACGAGCAGTACTTC. Its protein product is CASSASGRENEQYF.

This clone was seen a few times. The CDR3 region has the DNA TGTGCCAGCAGTTACTTAGGAGGAATCACGAATTCACCCCTCCACTTT. Translating it yields CASSYLGGITNSPLHF. The rearrangement uses TRBV6-6 and TRBJ1-6; D gene uncertain. V lost 1 base to trimming and J lost 7 bases, with 14 bases between them. The germline V gene encodes CDR1 MNHNY and CDR2 SVGAGI (reference sequence). This CDR3 is built from 16 residues.

This clone was detected only once. The chain carries TRBV7-2 and TRBJ2-1; possible D gene TRBD1, 5 bases. The germline gives CDR1 SGHTA, CDR2 FQGNSA. Trimming took 6 bases from V and 3 from J, leaving 6 bases between them. This CDR3 has 12 amino acids. As DNA, the CDR3 is TGTGCCAGCAGAGGGGACTACAATGAGCAGTTCTTC. Its protein is CASRGDYNEQFF.

For this clone: The junction and the germline gene differ at one end; a read error may be behind it. The genes are TRBV7-9 and TRBJ1-2; D call uncertain. Germline assignment: CDR1 SEHNR and CDR2 FQNEAQ (reference sequence). This CDR3 comprises 12 residues. CDR3 nucleotide sequence: TGTTCCAGCAGCCTGAACATCGCTGGCTACACCTTC. Amino acid sequence: CSSSLNIAGYTF.

V usage is TRBV6-1 and J usage is TRBJ2-7; tentative D call: TRBD2 (5 bases). The length of the CDR3 is 11 residues. V lost 6 bases to trimming and J lost 3 bases, with 6 bases between them. The germline V gene encodes CDR1 MNHNS and CDR2 SASEGT. CDR3 nucleotide sequence: TGTGCCAGCAGGGACTTCTACGAGCAGTACTTC. This codes for CASRDFYEQYF.

This clone was detected only a few times. The chain links TRBV2 to TRBJ1-6; D gene ambiguous. V was clipped by 6 bases and J by 5 bases, with 11 bases between them. Germline V lookup: CDR1 SNHLY, CDR2 FYNNEI. The CDR3 totals 14 residues. The CDR3 DNA reads TGTGCCAGCAGAGCGGGGATCCATAATTCACCCCTCCACTTT. Its translation is CASRAGIHNSPLHF.

The chain joins TRBV5-6 to TRBJ2-5, with TRBD1 matching 11 bases. The V gene's germline CDR1 is SGHDT and CDR2 YYEEEE. The CDR3 runs to 14 residues. Germline trimming cut 4 bases from V and 4 bases from J; bases unmatched to any gene: 3. Written as DNA, the CDR3 is TGTGCCAGCAGCACCGGGACAGGGGGAGAGACCCAGTACTTC. Translation: CASSTGTGGETQYF.

CDR3 protein: CASGRGLFEKLFF. In DNA, the CDR3 is TGTGCCAGCGGCAGGGGGTTGTTTGAAAAACTGTTTTTT. J is TRBJ1-4 and V is TRBV2; the match to TRBD1 covers 7 bases. The trim removed 8 bases at V and 7 bases at J, leaving 7 bases unmatched. CDR3 length: 13 residues. Germline assignment: CDR1 SNHLY and CDR2 FYNNEI.

The genes are TRBV27 and TRBJ1-2; TRBD1 matches 8 bases. With 5 bases clipped from V and 7 bases from J, the junction kept 9 bases outside the gene matches. The V gene's germline CDR1 is MNHEY and CDR2 SMNVEV (reference sequence). This CDR3 comprises 14 residues. CDR3 region: CASSTRTGSTGYTF. CDR3 nucleotide sequence: TGTGCCAGCAGTACCCGGACAGGGTCGACTGGCTACACCTTC.

The rearrangement joins TRBV11-2 to TRBJ2-7; the match to TRBD1 covers 7 bases. Germline V lookup: CDR1 SGHAT, CDR2 FQNNGV. This CDR3 region has 14 residues. J was trimmed by 6 bases and V by 5 bases; bases with no gene match: 10. CDR3 nucleotides: TGTGCCAGCAGCCTCTGGGACAGACCCCTCGAGCAGTACTTC. It encodes CASSLWDRPLEQYF. The whole variable domain, remainder taken from reference TRBV11-2 and TRBJ2-7, is EAGVAQSPRYKIIEKRQSVAFWCNPISGHATLYWYQQILGQGPKLLIQFQNNGVVDDSQLPKDRFSAERLKGVDSTLKIQPAKLEDSAVYLCASSLWDRPLEQYFGPGTRLTVT.

The chain links TRBV5-5 to TRBJ1-1; D remains ambiguous. Germline assignment: CDR1 SGHKS and CDR2 YYEKEE (reference sequence). V dropped 0 bases and J dropped 6 bases, with 9 bases sitting between them. The CDR3 totals 13 residues. CDR3 sequence: CASSLDVRAEAFF. In DNA form, the CDR3 reads TGTGCCAGCAGCTTGGATGTTCGGGCTGAAGCTTTCTTT.

This clone was seen more than once but under ten times. CDR3 coding DNA: TGTGCCAGCAGCGCCACAGGGAAGGCCTACGAGCAGTACTTC. Encoded protein: CASSATGKAYEQYF. The chain couples TRBV7-9 to TRBJ2-7; tentative D call: TRBD1 (6 bases). V lost 5 bases, J lost 2 bases, and 13 bases lay in between. Germline-derived CDR1 and CDR2 are SEHNR and FQNEAQ (reference sequence). The CDR3 runs to 14 residues. Complete variable domain (other parts from reference TRBV7-9 and TRBJ2-7): DTGVSQNPRHKITKRGQNVTFRCDPISEHNRLYWYRQTLGQGPEFLTYFQNEAQLEKSRLLSDRFSAERPKGSFSTLEIQRTEQGDSAMYLCASSATGKAYEQYFGPGTRLTVT.

This clone showed up just a few times. The chain links TRBV7-2 to TRBJ2-4; 8 bases fit TRBD1. V lost 2 bases to trimming and J lost 1 base; unmatched junction nucleotides: 7. The V gene's germline CDR1 is SGHTA and CDR2 FQGNSA. This CDR3 is built from 17 residues. The CDR3 sequence is CASSLFSGGFAKNIQYF. CDR3 coding DNA: TGTGCCAGCAGCTTATTTTCAGGGGGCTTTGCCAAAAACATTCAGTACTTC.

Regarding this clone: At one end the junction does not follow the germline gene, possibly because of a read error. This sequence joins TRBV7-9 and TRBJ2-7; D may be TRBD2 (5 bases). This CDR3 is built from 12 residues. Germline assignment: CDR1 SEHNR and CDR2 FQNEAQ (reference sequence). The DNA for the CDR3 is TGTTCCAGCAGCTTACGGGATGACGAGCAGTACTTC. Translating it yields CSSSLRDDEQYF.

V usage is TRBV27 and J usage is TRBJ2-7; TRBD2 might be the D (5 bases). V was clipped by 3 bases and J by 0 bases, with 12 bases between them. The germline CDR1 and CDR2 sequences are MNHEY and SMNVEV (reference sequence). The CDR3 spans 15 residues. In DNA, the CDR3 is TGTGCCAGCAGTTTGTATGGACTGGCCTCCTACGAGCAGTACTTC. This translates into CASSLYGLASYEQYF.

The V and J genes are TRBV5-1 and TRBJ1-2; D remains unclear. The CDR3 runs 12 residues. CDR1 and CDR2 from the germline V gene are SGHRS and YFSETQ. Trimming pared 0 bases from V and 10 bases from J, leaving 10 bases between. CDR3 loop: CASSLEEENYTF. The CDR3 DNA reads as TGCGCCAGCAGCTTGGAGGAGGAGAACTACACCTTC.